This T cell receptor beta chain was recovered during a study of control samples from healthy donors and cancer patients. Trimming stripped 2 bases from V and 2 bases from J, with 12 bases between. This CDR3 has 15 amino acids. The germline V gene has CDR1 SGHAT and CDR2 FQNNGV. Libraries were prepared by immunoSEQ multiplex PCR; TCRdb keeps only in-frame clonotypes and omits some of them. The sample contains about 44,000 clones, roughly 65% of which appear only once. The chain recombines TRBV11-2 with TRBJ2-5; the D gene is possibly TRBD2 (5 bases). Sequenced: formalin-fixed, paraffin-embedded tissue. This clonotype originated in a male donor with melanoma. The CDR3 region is CASSLLRSGQETQYF. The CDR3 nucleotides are TGTGCCAGCAGCTTATTAAGGTCGGGGCAAGAGACCCAGTACTTC.